This TCR beta chain is drawn from a study of immune cell composition in non-small cell lung cancer (dated by TCRdb to the late 2010s). As for the study more broadly: Histologic subtype, mainly lung adenocarcinoma or squamous cell carcinoma, was assigned on the basis of H&E together with p63, CK5, Napsin A and TTF-1 immunohistochemistry. Adaptive Biotechnologies TCR-beta sequencing was carried out on a few dozen paired NSCLC tumour and non-adjacent lung specimens, as well as on approximately 26 tumour-only specimens. Supplementary cohort #1 consisted of approximately 9 lung adenocarcinoma cases with paired tumour/lung TCR-beta sequencing and with TIL populations generated to assess tumour reactivity. A few tumour specimens with TCR-beta data were of rare histological subtypes and were excluded from the subtype comparisons.

In the germline V gene (reference sequence), CDR1 corresponds to SEHNR and CDR2 to FQNEAQ. From cysteine to phenylalanine, the CDR3 is 13 amino acids long. Only the CDR3 region is kept as DNA, spanning 39 bases read in frame from base 1. Trimming takes 1 base off V and 8 bases off J; junction bases not matched to a gene: 4. The full study reports these points: Across roughly 9 adenocarcinoma cases, the maximal tumour-associated clone frequency showed a strong correlation with TIL tumour reactivity, but overall clonality showed no such correlation. Smoking pack-years did not significantly correlate with tumour TCR-beta clonality. Tumour-associated clones >0.5% were found in nearly half of NSCLC cases, namely in approximately 30% of adenocarcinomas versus roughly 80% of squamous carcinomas. Lung squamous cell carcinoma tumours had significantly higher Top 10 clone scores and productive clonality than lung adenocarcinoma tumours. The reactivity cohort contained only around ten cases, and the tumour-reactive clones were not shown to have sequences in common with the dominant in vivo tumour-associated clones.

Genomic DNA was isolated with the QIAamp DNA kit from frozen aliquots of single-cell suspensions that had not been sorted. Surgically resected non-small cell lung cancer tissue was used for the tumour samples. Tissues were received within 2 hours of resection and were immediately processed into single-cell suspensions. Tissue was broken up mechanically, digested enzymatically with DNase I, collagenase I and hyaluronidase for around 31 minutes at 37 degrees C, and then filtered and RBC-lysed. TCR-beta CDR3 regions were amplified from genomic DNA by a two-step multiplex PCR, with the second step adding Illumina-compatible adaptors. TCR-beta immunosequencing was carried out on an Illumina platform through the commercial immunoSEQ service. The authors' pipeline ran thus. Repertoires were described by productive clonality and by Top 10 Clones, which is the percentage of T-cell templates coming from the ten most frequent sequences. Values of productive clonality ranged from 0 to 1, with a monoclonal population indicated by a value of 1. Sequences comprising at least 0.1% of tumour T-cell templates but absent from matched non-adjacent lung were defined as tumour-associated clones and were identified via log10 scatter plots. Analyses were done in GraphPad Prism7 and R, with Student's t-tests for two-group comparisons, ANOVA for stages, and linear regression for relationships. TCRdb re-hosts the immuneACCESS table, in-frame sequences only. Its copies lack some clones; in the studies checked, an unresolved V gene accounts for under half of them, and the cause for the rest is not known. V and J calls and clone size follow that table, whereas D and trimming were derived from the DNA. Across this sample there are 4,000 to 5,500 clones, with about 80% seen only once. The ten most abundant clones make up around an eighth of the sample.

In regard to this clone: Its cognate antigen has yet to be identified. Base-call qualities are not available, and no considerably larger clone is one nucleotide away.

Sequencing was done on a sample of lung tumor tissue. The sequence came from a human donor with non-small cell lung cancer. The chain is encoded by TRBV7-9 joined to TRBJ1-2; 7 bases in the junction line up with TRBD1. Read as DNA, the sequence is TGTGCCAGCAGCTTAGACAGGGGCGACGGCTACACCTTC. This gives the protein CASSLDRGDGYTF.